The 4 T cell receptor beta chains given below trace back to one sample, sequenced in a study of cytomegalovirus exposure and HLA in healthy donors. Clones were sequenced by immunoSEQ multiplex PCR, and TCRdb holds only the in-frame ones, with some missing. This sample has roughly 270,000 clones, with approximately 88% found just once. Material: PBMCs. The receptors here all came from a woman aged 18-29 years in good health and CMV-seronegative.

The chain links TRBV9 to TRBJ2-1; a possible D gene is TRBD2 (6 bases). This CDR3 is 11 amino acids long. The V end lost 4 bases, the J end lost 9 bases, and 8 bases lay between the germline ends. CDR1 is SGDLS, CDR2 YYNGEE, per germline. In DNA form, the CDR3 reads TGTGCCAGCAGCCACGGGAGTGAGCAGTTCTTC. It is translated as CASSHGSEQFF.

The genes are TRBV9 and TRBJ2-1; D unclear. The ends were cut back, 3 bases at V and 0 bases at J, with 22 bases in the middle. This CDR3 has 19 residues. Germline V gene sequence: CDR1 SGDLS, CDR2 YYNGEE. The CDR3, as DNA: TGTGCCAGCAGCGCCCCATTCGATTTGACCCCTAGCTCCTACAATGAGCAGTTCTTC. It encodes CASSAPFDLTPSSYNEQFF.

A remark on this clone: The same CDR3 also results from other DNA sequences found in this sample. J is TRBJ1-1 and V is TRBV9, with 7 bases matching TRBD1. Trimming took 0 bases from V and 7 from J; bases not matched to a gene: 0. The germline gives CDR1 SGDLS, CDR2 YYNGEE. This CDR3 has 12 amino acids. The CDR3, as DNA: TGTGCCAGCAGCGTAGACAGGGGTGAAGCTTTCTTT. As protein: CASSVDRGEAFF.

The V and J genes are TRBV10-3 and TRBJ1-1; 9 bases align to TRBD1. Trimming removed 5 bases from V and 5 bases from J; junction bases left unmatched: 9. Germline V gives CDR1 ENHRY, CDR2 SYGVKD. This CDR3 has 15 residues. This chain's CDR3 is CAISRPGQGGTEAFF. The CDR3 DNA is TGTGCCATCAGTCGACCGGGACAGGGTGGAACTGAAGCTTTCTTT.